This is a list of T cell receptor beta chains from one sample in a study of identical twins. From the 5' RACE reads, TCRdb called clonotypes with MiXCR, one entry per CDR3 protein. The data hold roughly 770,000 distinct CDR3 sequences, with roughly 20% observed a single time. The sample also formed part of further work on T cells expressing NK-cell markers.

What was sequenced was PBMCs. Every receptor here comes from a woman aged 18-30 years in good health. CDR3s include the opening cysteine and the closing phenylalanine or tryptophan. Fields, in order: V gene, J gene, CDR3 protein.

TRBV9	TRBJ2-1	CASSVDLSGVEQFF
TRBV12-3/TRBV12-4	TRBJ1-2	CASRRDRGNGYTF
TRBV7-8	TRBJ1-2	CASSFTGYGYTF
TRBV20-1	TRBJ2-7	CSAGDSRGVDEQYF
TRBV29-1	TRBJ2-2	CSVVRTEGAGELFF
TRBV10-3	TRBJ1-1	CAIFRTLNTEAFF
TRBV27	TRBJ2-7	CASSPGTSGLSYEQYF
TRBV6-2/TRBV6-3	TRBJ1-1	CASTEGGFMNTEAFF
TRBV7-9	TRBJ2-5	CASSPVLGTSEKTQYF
TRBV5-6	TRBJ2-7	CASSLRGARLIYEQYF
TRBV20-1	TRBJ2-3	CSAGPGLRVADTQYF
TRBV20-1	TRBJ2-1	CSAGTTNYNEQFF
TRBV9	TRBJ2-2	CASSAQSLAAGGGELFF
TRBV6-2/TRBV6-3	TRBJ2-7	CASSYNKRASYEQYF
TRBV6-5	TRBJ2-5	CASSYYGDQETQYF
TRBV28	TRBJ2-2	CASSLGGDAGELFF
TRBV6-1	TRBJ1-6	CASRTGARSPLHF
TRBV12-3/TRBV12-4	TRBJ1-5	CASSFSLSNQPQHF
TRBV20-1	TRBJ2-3	CSASPLAEATDTQYF
TRBV10-3	TRBJ1-5	CAITADPTGSGQPQHF
TRBV7-3	TRBJ1-2	CASSLRVGGYTF
TRBV5-1	TRBJ1-1	CASSPRDSLNTEAFF
TRBV12-3/TRBV12-4	TRBJ2-7	CASSFARTYEQYF
TRBV6-1	TRBJ2-7	CASRRTFGQGGIYEQYF
TRBV6-5	TRBJ2-3	CASSYSTAAQTSTDTQYF
TRBV20-1	TRBJ2-3	CSASPGTGQGTDTQYF
TRBV11-3	TRBJ2-1	CASSFRRGAHNEQFF
TRBV21-1	TRBJ2-5	CASSRRVSKETQYF
TRBV5-1	TRBJ2-3	CASSMTGALDTQYF
TRBV6-5	TRBJ2-1	CASSYASGSRNEQFF
TRBV9	TRBJ2-3	CASSVGPKSTDTQYF
TRBV7-9	TRBJ2-5	CASSVAGINQETQYF
TRBV29-1	TRBJ2-7	CSVGTGRDEQYF
TRBV29-1	TRBJ2-3	CSSRGQPFTDTQYF
TRBV5-6	TRBJ2-4	CASSLGQGQNIQYF
TRBV5-6	TRBJ2-7	CASSLVVGDSYEQYF
TRBV15	TRBJ2-3	CATSRDIGRPDTQYF
TRBV3-1	TRBJ2-7	CASSQRTGDAEQYF
TRBV6-5	TRBJ1-3	CASSYELQGRNTIYF
TRBV7-9	TRBJ2-2	CASSSRGQGGELFF
TRBV27	TRBJ2-1	CASSLLAGGNGRNEQFF
TRBV6-1	TRBJ2-4	CASSNGGTAKNIQYF
TRBV5-1	TRBJ2-2	CASSLEFHNGELFF
TRBV3-1	TRBJ2-5	CASSRGLAGSGETQYF
TRBV21-1	TRBJ1-1	CASRTINTEAFF
TRBV5-1	TRBJ1-2	CASSLVSADYGYTF
TRBV7-2	TRBJ2-2	CASSLRELPNTGELFF
TRBV7-6	TRBJ2-1	CASSLASTSGLSSYNEQFF
TRBV29-1	TRBJ1-1	CSVGTGARTEAFF
TRBV6-1	TRBJ1-1	CASGLKGAGEAFF
TRBV6-1	TRBJ2-3	CASAGPQRTSTDTQYF
TRBV20-1	TRBJ2-1	CSASAARALYVEQFF
TRBV6-5	TRBJ1-1	CASSFKGAAEAFF
TRBV7-8	TRBJ2-5	CASSNPGAGLQETQYF